This TCR beta chain came from a study of PD-1 blockade in classical Hodgkin lymphoma. The study, taken as a whole, reports: Undefined causes, possibly disease activity or prior therapy, underlie the repertoire differences.

Note on this clone: What it recognizes is unknown.

The table came from immunoSEQ multiplex PCR; TCRdb's copy has only in-frame clones and leaves some out. Of 70,000 or so clones in the sample, over 90% were seen once. Time point denoted: newly diagnosed, previously untreated cHL patient sample. PBMCs from untreated, newly diagnosed classical Hodgkin lymphoma were comparison samples. Germline V gene lookup returns CDR1 SNHLY and CDR2 FYNNEI. The CDR3 length is 12 residues. With V trimmed by 11 bases and J by 5 bases, 8 bases remained unmatched. The sequencing input was peripheral blood mononuclear cells (PBMCs). V usage is TRBV2 and J usage is TRBJ1-1; 7 nucleotides match TRBD1. The sequence came from a human donor with classical Hodgkin lymphoma. The CDR3 sequence: CASQGVGTEAFF. In nucleotides, the CDR3 is TGTGCCTCCCAGGGGGTGGGAACTGAAGCTTTCTTT.